Below are 21 T cell receptor beta chains sequenced from a single sample in a study of T cell responses to AZD1222 COVID-19 vaccine. TCRdb's table, derived via immunoSEQ multiplex PCR, lists solely in-frame clones and lacks some. The top ten clones hold 15% to 20% of a sample with about 90,000 clones, approximately 88% of them seen once. Sequenced material: peripheral blood, taken on day 0 of AZD1222 vaccination. The receptors were gathered from an adult in good health.

This sequence joins TRBV7-8 and TRBJ1-6; D is ambiguous. The germline V gene has CDR1 SGHVS and CDR2 FQNEAQ. Deletions cut 5 bases from V and 5 bases from J, with 13 bases between. The CDR3 has 15 amino acids. CDR3 residues: CASSPRQVDNSPLHF. Written as DNA, the CDR3 is TGTGCCAGCAGCCCGCGCCAGGTTGATAATTCACCCCTCCACTTT.

The genes are TRBV3-1 (or the pseudogene TRBV3-2) and TRBJ2-1, with 13 bases that match TRBD2. CDR3 length equals 17 residues. The germline V gene has CDR1 LGHDT and CDR2 YNNKEL (reference sequence). V shed 1 base and J 7 bases; nucleotides not matched to a gene: 7. CDR3 DNA sequence: TGTGCCAGCAGCCAAGGACTAGCGGGAGGCACGGGGAATGAGCAGTTCTTC. It specifies CASSQGLAGGTGNEQFF.

This chain uses TRBV27 with TRBJ1-2; D may be TRBD1 (6 bases). The ends were cut back, 6 bases at V and 4 bases at J, with 15 bases in the middle. In germline, CDR1 is MNHEY, CDR2 SMNVEV (reference sequence). The CDR3 is 14 residues long. CDR3 bases: TGTGCCAGCAGGAGAACAGGGATCGGCTATGGCTACACCTTC. Translating gives CASRRTGIGYGYTF.

The CDR3 here is CASSSTGGTDTQYF. The CDR3 nucleotides read TGTGCCAGCTCATCGACAGGCGGTACAGATACGCAGTATTTT. The rearrangement joins TRBV18 to TRBJ2-3, with D possibly being TRBD1 (6 bases). CDR1 is KGHSH, CDR2 LQKENI, per germline. The V and J ends lost 5 bases and 3 bases respectively, with 12 bases between them. CDR3 length: 14 residues.

V and J are TRBV12-5 and TRBJ2-3; D is undetermined. V lost 3 bases, J lost 2 bases, and 3 bases lay in between. The CDR3 extends over 12 amino acids. Germline CDR1 LGHNT, CDR2 FRNRAP. CDR3 amino acids: CASGLITDTQYF. DNA of the CDR3: TGTGCTAGTGGTTTAATCACAGATACGCAGTATTTT.

The chain carries TRBV19 and TRBJ2-2; D may be TRBD1 or TRBD2 (5 bases each). The length of the CDR3 is 16 residues. CDR1 is LNHDA and CDR2 is SQIVND in the germline V gene (reference sequence). Between the trimmed V and J ends, which lost 11 bases and 6 bases, there was a span of 25 bases. The CDR3 sequence: CAGLNRTGANAGELFF. CDR3 in DNA: TGTGCCGGATTAAATCGGACCGGGGCCAACGCCGGGGAGCTGTTTTTT. The whole variable domain, remainder taken from reference TRBV19 and TRBJ2-2, is DGGITQSPKYLFRKEGQNVTLSCEQNLNHDAMYWYRQDPGQGLRLIYYSQIVNDFQKGDIAEGYSVSREKKESFPLTVTSAQKNPTAFYLCAGLNRTGANAGELFFGEGSRLTVL.

The rearrangement uses TRBV5-1 and TRBJ2-2; D gene ambiguous. Deletions cut 1 base from V and 0 bases from J, with 7 bases between. Looked up from germline, CDR1 is SGHRS and CDR2 is YFSETQ. This CDR3 has 15 residues. In nucleotides, the CDR3 is TGCGCCAGCAGCTTGTTTCTGGCGAACACCGGGGAGCTGTTTTTT. It translates to CASSLFLANTGELFF.

This clone appeared once. Here the CDR3 DNA reads TGTGCCATCAGTGAGCGGGGAGAGTACAATGAGCAGTTCTTC. This gives the protein CAISERGEYNEQFF. This chain links TRBV10-3 with TRBJ2-1; D might be TRBD2 (5 bases). Germline CDR1 reads ENHRY; CDR2 reads SYGVKD. Trimming left V 2 bases short and J 4 bases short, with 9 bases between. CDR3 length: 14 residues.

This clone was detected only once. The chain joins TRBV12-3 or TRBV12-4 to TRBJ2-7; a weak D match, TRBD2 (5 bases). The CDR3 is made up of 12 amino acids. Trimming removed 6 bases at V and 2 bases at J, with 8 bases between. CDR3: CASSFGAYEQYF. The CDR3 DNA reads as TGTGCCAGCAGCTTCGGGGCCTACGAGCAGTACTTC.

This sequence joins TRBV6-6 and TRBJ2-1; D may be TRBD2 (6 bases). Looked up from germline, CDR1 is MNHNY and CDR2 is SVGAGI (reference sequence). The CDR3 has 16 residues. The V and J ends lost 5 bases and 2 bases respectively, with 16 bases between them. CDR3 loop: CASSRPTRSTYNEQFF. The CDR3, as DNA: TGTGCCAGCAGTCGACCGACTAGATCCACCTACAATGAGCAGTTCTTC.

V usage is TRBV6-1 and J usage is TRBJ1-2, with D maybe TRBD1 (5 bases). Germline V lookup: CDR1 MNHNS, CDR2 SASEGT. This CDR3 region has 14 residues. V gave up 2 bases and J gave up 0 bases, with 7 bases separating them. CDR3 in DNA: TGTGCCAGCAGTGAAAGGGGCACTAACTATGGCTACACCTTC. Amino acid sequence: CASSERGTNYGYTF.

The V gene is TRBV19, the J gene TRBJ2-3; D tentatively fits TRBD1 or TRBD2 (6 bases each). The CDR3 spans 17 residues. V gave up 4 bases and J gave up 1 base, with 18 bases separating them. From germline, CDR1 is LNHDA and CDR2 SQIVND (reference sequence). The CDR3 nucleotides are TGTGCCAGTAGTAAGGGTGAGGGGGGTTCCGGCACAGATACGCAGTATTTT. This sequence encodes CASSKGEGGSGTDTQYF. Looking up the rest from reference TRBV19 and TRBJ2-3 gives the full variable domain: DGGITQSPKYLFRKEGQNVTLSCEQNLNHDAMYWYRQDPGQGLRLIYYSQIVNDFQKGDIAEGYSVSREKKESFPLTVTSAQKNPTAFYLCASSKGEGGSGTDTQYFGPGTRLTVL.

This clone has more than one count but fewer than ten. The rearrangement joins TRBV5-1 to TRBJ1-3; tentatively, D is TRBD1 (5 bases). CDR3 length: 18 residues. Germline CDR1 reads SGHRS; CDR2 reads YFSETQ. Between the trimmed V and J ends, which lost 5 bases and 0 bases, there was a span of 21 bases. CDR3 bases: TGCGCCAGCAGTCCACTATCAGGGACGGTGAGCTCTGGAAACACCATATATTTT. Its translation is CASSPLSGTVSSGNTIYF.

The J gene is TRBJ1-1, the V gene TRBV6-1, with D possibly being TRBD1 (5 bases). CDR3 length equals 14 residues. The ends were cut back, 3 bases at V and 1 base at J, with 9 bases in the middle. Germline CDR1 and CDR2: MNHNS and SASEGT. The CDR3: CASSDQGANTEAFF. DNA for the CDR3: TGTGCCAGCAGTGATCAGGGTGCGAACACTGAAGCTTTCTTT.

The rearrangement joins TRBV3-1 (or the pseudogene TRBV3-2) to TRBJ1-1; TRBD1 is a possible D gene (6 bases). The CDR3 spans 14 residues. Trimming removed 8 bases from V and 3 bases from J, with 16 bases in between. Germline V gene lookup returns CDR1 LGHDT and CDR2 YNNKEL (reference sequence). CDR3 in amino acids: CASRRQAGDTEAFF. CDR3 nucleotide sequence: TGTGCCAGCCGTAGACAGGCTGGGGACACTGAAGCTTTCTTT.

The DNA of the CDR3 is TGCAGCGTTGAAGAAACCCAATGGAGGGGTAACACTGAAGCTTTCTTT. It specifies CSVEETQWRGNTEAFF. V gene TRBV29-1 combines with J gene TRBJ1-1; perhaps TRBD1 as D (5 bases). Germline loops: CDR1 SQVTM, CDR2 ANQGSEA. Trimming left V 0 bases short and J 2 bases short, with 16 bases between. CDR3 length: 16 amino acids.

V and J are TRBV6-6 and TRBJ2-7; TRBD1 matches 12 bases. Germline CDR1 is MNHNY and CDR2 is SVGAGI (reference sequence). V dropped 5 bases and J dropped 6; count of bases not matched to a gene: 11. The CDR3 has 16 amino acids. The CDR3 spells CASSQLPGQGASEQYF. The CDR3 bases are TGTGCCAGCAGTCAACTCCCGGGACAGGGGGCTTCCGAGCAGTACTTC.

The genes are TRBV7-9 and TRBJ1-2; 9 nucleotides agree with TRBD1. V was pared by 5 bases and J by 5 bases, with 6 bases of the junction left unmatched. The CDR3 is 14 amino acids. Germline V gene data show CDR1 as SEHNR and CDR2 as FQNEAQ (reference sequence). The CDR3 protein is CASSRTGVGYGYTF. CDR3 nucleotides: TGTGCCAGCAGCCGGACAGGGGTAGGGTATGGCTACACCTTC. The variable domain in full, completed from reference TRBV7-9 and TRBJ1-2, reads DTGVSQNPRHKITKRGQNVTFRCDPISEHNRLYWYRQTLGQGPEFLTYFQNEAQLEKSRLLSDRFSAERPKGSFSTLEIQRTEQGDSAMYLCASSRTGVGYGYTFGSGTRLTVV.

This clone occurred a few times. V and J are TRBV7-2 and TRBJ1-5; a possible D gene is TRBD1 (6 bases). The CDR3 is 14 amino acids. Per the germline V gene, CDR1 is SGHTA and CDR2 is FQGNSA. V was pared by 5 bases and J by 7 bases, with 15 bases between. For the CDR3, the DNA is TGTGCCAGCAGCCCTGGGACTGGGGGCCAGCCCCAGCATTTT. This encodes CASSPGTGGQPQHF.

The rearrangement uses TRBV7-2 and TRBJ2-3; D remains ambiguous. The germline CDR1 and CDR2 sequences are SGHTA and FQGNSA. The CDR3 extends over 16 amino acids. V gave up 5 bases and J gave up 2 bases, with 17 bases separating them. CDR3 sequence reads: CASSKLNWIVTDTQYF. Here the CDR3 DNA reads TGTGCCAGCAGCAAACTTAATTGGATTGTCACAGATACGCAGTATTTT. The full variable domain, its missing parts supplied by reference TRBV7-2 and TRBJ2-3, is GAGVSQSPSNKVTEKGKDVELRCDPISGHTALYWYRQSLGQGLEFLIYFQGNSAPDKSGLPSDRFSAERTGGSVSTLTIQRTQQEDSAVYLCASSKLNWIVTDTQYFGPGTRLTVL.

A single count supports this clone. The V gene is TRBV28, the J gene TRBJ1-2; TRBD1 might be the D (6 bases). Per the germline V gene, CDR1 is MDHEN and CDR2 is SYDVKM. V was clipped by 5 bases and J by 4 bases, with 17 bases between them. The CDR3 extends over 15 amino acids. The CDR3 nucleotides are TGTGCCAGCAGTCCGGGACAAGATTACCCCTATGGCTACACCTTC. This translates into CASSPGQDYPYGYTF.